These 29 T cell receptor beta chains came from one sample sequenced in a study of read filtering for tumor transcriptome and immune sequencing. This library used approximately 0.4 ug RNA and molecular barcoded adaptors spanning alpha/delta and beta/gamma chains. One entry per CDR3 protein, called by TCRdb with MiXCR from the reads. The table has roughly 60,000 distinct CDR3 sequences, roughly 19% seen once; the top ten hold about 18%. The sequenced material came from a population of CD138-negative cells sorted from bone marrow. These receptors were collected from a donor at least 40 years old with multiple myeloma.

The sample holds many counts of this clonotype. The chain has TRBV29-1 and TRBJ2-7; either TRBD1 or TRBD2 may supply D (5 bases each). Germline V gives CDR1 SQVTM, CDR2 ANQGSEA. This CDR3 is 13 amino acids long. Trimming cost V 1 base and J 6 bases, with 13 bases left between them. In DNA, the CDR3 is TGCAGCGTTGAAGTCGAGGCAGGGAGCGAGCAGTACTTC. Protein product: CSVEVEAGSEQYF.

Ten or more counts support this clonotype. V is TRBV7-3 and J is TRBJ2-2, with 7 nucleotides matching TRBD1. V gave up 2 bases and J gave up 2 bases; unmatched junction bases: 5. The CDR3 covers 16 residues. Germline lookup yields CDR1 SGHTA and CDR2 FQGTGA. CDR3 DNA sequence: TGTGCCAGCAGCTTATCAGGGGGACCCAACACCGGGGAGCTGTTTTTT. This translates into CASSLSGGPNTGELFF.

This clonotype was observed at least ten times. The V gene is TRBV2, the J gene TRBJ2-1, with a tentative D call TRBD1 (5 bases). This CDR3 has 13 residues. V was trimmed by 6 bases and J by 2 bases, leaving 8 bases between them. Germline V gives CDR1 SNHLY, CDR2 FYNNEI. The CDR3 loop reads CASRRGTYNEQFF. CDR3 bases: TGTGCCAGCAGAAGGGGCACCTACAATGAGCAGTTCTTC.

The V call is TRBV5-5, the J call TRBJ2-2; D could derive from TRBD1 or TRBD2 (6 bases each). Trimming stripped 7 bases from V and 3 bases from J, with 13 bases between. Germline V CDR1 and CDR2: SGHKS, YYEKEE (reference sequence). The CDR3 totals 14 residues. CDR3 residues: CASDGGQYTGELFF. The CDR3 nucleotides are TGTGCCAGCGACGGGGGCCAGTACACCGGGGAGCTGTTTTTT.

This clonotype showed up many times. The gene calls are TRBV9 and TRBJ2-1, with 7 bases lining up with TRBD2. The CDR3 is made up of 17 amino acids. J gave up 9 bases and V 0 bases, and 15 bases lay outside the gene matches. Germline assignment: CDR1 SGDLS and CDR2 YYNGEE. CDR3 loop: CASSVGVGRIAGGEQFF. CDR3 in DNA: TGTGCCAGCAGCGTAGGTGTCGGGAGGATCGCCGGAGGTGAGCAGTTCTTC.

On this clonotype: Since a much larger clone is just one base distant, this may be a read error. The V and J genes are TRBV20-1 and TRBJ2-5; possibly TRBD1 for D (6 bases). V was clipped by 6 bases and J by 5 bases, with 13 bases between them. Germline lookup yields CDR1 DFQATT and CDR2 SNEGSKA (reference sequence). The CDR3 consists of 12 residues. The CDR3 sequence: CSAAGVQETQYF. The CDR3 bases are TGCAGTGCCGCAGGGGTCCAGGAGACCCAGTACTTC.

This clonotype was recorded at least ten times. The V gene is TRBV6-5, the J gene TRBJ2-7; 8 nucleotides agree with TRBD1. This CDR3 is built from 14 residues. The V gene's germline CDR1 is MNHEY and CDR2 SVGAGI. Trimming at V came to 6 bases and at J to 3 bases, leaving 7 bases not matched to a gene. The CDR3 nucleotides read TGTGCCAGCAGCTTGGGACAGGCGGTCTACGAGCAGTACTTC. Protein product: CASSLGQAVYEQYF.

This clonotype was seen only once. The chain joins TRBV4-1 to TRBJ1-5; the match to TRBD1 covers 9 bases. The germline gives CDR1 MGHRA, CDR2 YSYEKL. Trimming removed 3 bases from V and 1 base from J; junction bases left unmatched: 10. The CDR3 has 18 amino acids. The DNA of the CDR3 is TGCGCCAGCAGCCAGATACCCCGGACAGGGGCGAGCAATCAGCCCCAGCATTTT. It codes for CASSQIPRTGASNQPQHF.

This clonotype was detected many times. This chain joins TRBV6-5 and TRBJ2-6; no definite D call. The CDR3 is 14 amino acids. V was shortened by 6 bases and J by 4 bases, with 10 bases between the two germline ends. In germline, CDR1 is MNHEY, CDR2 SVGAGI. As DNA, the CDR3 is TGTGCCAGCAGGAGTCGTGCCGGGGCCAACGTCCTGACTTTC. This translates into CASRSRAGANVLTF.

This clonotype appeared many times. The rearrangement joins TRBV29-1 to TRBJ1-1, with 11 positions matching TRBD1. Germline V gene sequence: CDR1 SQVTM, CDR2 ANQGSEA. After removal of 4 bases from V and 3 bases from J, the junction contained 19 bases not matched to a gene. The length of the CDR3 is 19 residues. Here the CDR3 DNA reads TGCAGCGTTGCGGCTGAAATCGGACAGGGGGCGGGGGGGGACACTGAAGCTTTCTTT. This gives the protein CSVAAEIGQGAGGDTEAFF.

This clonotype was detected only a few times. A much bigger clone sits one base away, suggesting this may be a read error. The chain recombines TRBV3-1 with TRBJ1-4; D remains ambiguous. Germline values: CDR1 LGHDT, CDR2 YNNKEL (reference sequence). CDR3 length: 14 amino acids. Trimming stripped 1 base from V and 7 bases from J, with 10 bases between. CDR3 residues: CASSQGVAGEKLFF. As DNA, the CDR3 is TGTGCCAGCAGCCAAGGGGTCGCGGGTGAAAAACTGTTTTTT. Together with reference TRBV3-1 and TRBJ1-4, the CDR3 gives the full variable domain: DTAVSQTPKYLVTQMGNDKSIKCEQNLGHDTMYWYKQDSKKFLKIMFSYNNKELIINETVPNRFSPKSPDKAHLNLHINSLELGDSAVYFCASSQGVAGEKLFFGSGTQLSVL.

This clonotype was recorded at least ten times. This rearrangement joins TRBV15 to TRBJ2-4, with D possibly matching TRBD1 (6 bases). Trimming stripped 5 bases from V and 13 bases from J, with 24 bases between. CDR3 length equals 15 residues. Looked up from germline, CDR1 is LNHNV and CDR2 is YYDKDF (reference sequence). CDR3 amino acids: CATSFRRGAGSGQYF. DNA of the CDR3: TGTGCCACCAGCTTCCGCAGGGGTGCAGGATCGGGCCAGTACTTC.

On this clonotype itself: This may be a read error, as it is one base from a much larger clone. The chain is built from TRBV28 and TRBJ1-4; D unresolved. In germline, CDR1 is MDHEN, CDR2 SYDVKM. The CDR3 is 12 residues long. Trimming removed 5 bases from V and 10 bases from J, with 11 bases in between. CDR3 sequence: CASSPPTGKLFF. The CDR3 DNA follows: TGTGCCAGCAGTCCCCCTACGGGAAAACTGTTTTTT.

This clonotype has at least ten counts. The chain has TRBV12-3 or TRBV12-4 and TRBJ2-1; 11 bases are shared with TRBD2. V shed 6 bases and J 5 bases; nucleotides not matched to a gene: 6. CDR3 length equals 15 residues. CDR3 sequence reads: CASSLTSGKHNEQFF. CDR3 sequence (DNA): TGTGCCAGCAGCTTGACTAGCGGGAAGCACAATGAGCAGTTCTTC.

CDR3 region: CASRRANNSPLHF. The CDR3 DNA sequence: TGTGCCAGCAGGAGAGCAAATAATTCACCCCTCCACTTT. V gene TRBV28 combines with J gene TRBJ1-6, with unresolved D. V was trimmed by 6 bases and J by 5 bases, leaving 8 bases between them. Looked up from germline, CDR1 is MDHEN and CDR2 is SYDVKM. The CDR3 contains 13 residues.

Note on this clonotype: This may stem from a read error, because a much larger clone lies one nucleotide away. The rearrangement links TRBV3-1 to TRBJ2-1; D remains ambiguous. Germline values: CDR1 LGHDT, CDR2 YNNKEL (reference sequence). The CDR3 sequence is 15 residues long. The V end was cut by 4 bases, the J end by 2 bases, with 12 bases between. CDR3 nucleotides: TGTGCCAGCAGCCCCACCGGCGGAGCCTACAATGAGCAGTTCTTC. It yields the protein CASSPTGGAYNEQFF.

This clonotype was seen repeatedly, ten times or more. V gene TRBV7-8 combines with J gene TRBJ2-5; 8 bases are shared with TRBD1. Germline V gene data show CDR1 as SGHVS and CDR2 as FQNEAQ. The J segment lost 2 bases and the V segment lost 1 base, leaving 9 bases of the junction unmatched. The CDR3 runs 17 residues. The CDR3 region is CASSLDRQGAKQETQYF. CDR3 in DNA: TGTGCCAGCAGCTTAGATCGGCAGGGGGCGAAACAAGAGACCCAGTACTTC.

By sample fraction, this clonotype is medium-sized (0.01 to 0.1%). The J gene is TRBJ2-1, the V gene TRBV7-3; D not resolved. Between the trimmed V and J ends, which lost 4 bases and 4 bases, there was a span of 11 bases. CDR3 size: 14 residues. Looked up from germline, CDR1 is SGHTA and CDR2 is FQGTGA. As DNA, the CDR3 is TGTGCCAGCAGCTCCCCCCGGCAGTACAATGAGCAGTTCTTC. Protein product: CASSSPRQYNEQFF.

The chain carries TRBV11-3 and TRBJ2-3; 12 bases are a match to TRBD2. CDR1 SGHNT and CDR2 YENEEA come from the germline V gene. This CDR3 is 16 amino acids long. With 4 bases clipped from V and 2 bases from J, the junction kept 4 bases outside the gene matches. The CDR3 DNA is TGTGCCAGCAGCTCACGACTAGCGGGGGTCACAGATACGCAGTATTTT. Translating gives CASSSRLAGVTDTQYF.

This clonotype appeared many times. The chain combines TRBV5-1 with TRBJ1-6; TRBD1 might be the D (5 bases). The CDR3 sequence is 12 residues long. CDR1 and CDR2 from the germline V gene are SGHRS and YFSETQ. Trimming took 4 bases from V and 7 from J, leaving 6 bases between them. This CDR3 reads CASSPGNSPLHF. DNA for the CDR3: TGCGCCAGCAGCCCAGGGAATTCACCCCTCCACTTT.

Comments on this clonotype: A junction end diverges from the germline sequence, so it may reflect a read error. The chain combines TRBV25-1 with TRBJ1-6; D might be TRBD1 (5 bases). The CDR3 covers 10 residues. CDR1 MGHDK and CDR2 SYGVNS come from the germline V gene. CDR3 loop: CASRGGGLHF. As DNA, the CDR3 is TGTGCCAGCAGGGGGGGAGGGCTCCACTTC.

The chain couples TRBV12-3 or TRBV12-4 to TRBJ2-5; tentative D call: TRBD2 (6 bases). The V end lost 7 bases, the J end lost 0 bases, and 12 bases lay between the germline ends. This CDR3 is 14 amino acids long. CDR3 bases: TGTGCCAGCACTCAATCTAGCGACCAAGAGACCCAGTACTTC. It encodes CASTQSSDQETQYF.

The chain couples TRBV29-1 to TRBJ2-3; either TRBD1 or TRBD2 may fit D (5 bases each). V lost 8 bases, J lost 10 bases, and 16 bases lay in between. Looked up from germline, CDR1 is SQVTM and CDR2 is ANQGSEA. The CDR3 contains 11 residues. The CDR3 sequence is CSFSEGIAQYF. The DNA of the CDR3 is TGCAGCTTCTCTGAGGGGATTGCGCAGTATTTT.

The chain carries TRBV27 and TRBJ2-1; the match to TRBD2 covers 10 bases. With V trimmed by 0 bases and J by 3 bases, 20 bases remained unmatched. Germline V gene lookup returns CDR1 MNHEY and CDR2 SMNVEV (reference sequence). The CDR3 has 22 amino acids. Written as DNA, the CDR3 is TGTGCCAGCAGTTTATCATTTAGAGAGCGGGGGGGCCAGGCTGGGCTCTACAATGAGCAGTTCTTC. It translates to CASSLSFRERGGQAGLYNEQFF.

This clonotype was observed many times. The rearrangement joins TRBV9 to TRBJ2-5; D perhaps matches TRBD1 (6 bases). The germline CDR1 and CDR2 sequences are SGDLS and YYNGEE. The V end was cut by 3 bases, the J end by 4 bases, with 13 bases between. The CDR3 runs 14 residues. This CDR3 is CASSAQGIGETQYF. CDR3 nucleotides: TGTGCCAGCAGCGCCCAGGGGATTGGAGAGACCCAGTACTTC.

This clonotype was picked up a small number of times. The rearrangement uses TRBV19 and TRBJ2-7, with 7 positions matching TRBD1. J gave up 3 bases and V 8 bases, and 7 bases lay outside the gene matches. The CDR3 runs to 13 residues. Germline lookup yields CDR1 LNHDA and CDR2 SQIVND (reference sequence). In DNA, the CDR3 is TGTGCCAGTCGGGGCAGGGGGAACTACGAGCAGTACTTC. This sequence encodes CASRGRGNYEQYF. The full variable domain, completed using reference TRBV19 and TRBJ2-7, is DGGITQSPKYLFRKEGQNVTLSCEQNLNHDAMYWYRQDPGQGLRLIYYSQIVNDFQKGDIAEGYSVSREKKESFPLTVTSAQKNPTAFYLCASRGRGNYEQYFGPGTRLTVT.

Notes on this clonotype: A much more abundant neighbour one base away suggests this may be a read error. This likely comes from a read error, as the CDR3 has no conserved phenylalanine or tryptophan at its end. The V call is TRBV20-1, the J call TRBJ2-7; a weak D match, TRBD1 (6 bases). The CDR3 runs 13 residues. Germline V gene sequence: CDR1 DFQATT, CDR2 SNEGSKA (reference sequence). The V end lost 3 bases, the J end lost 4 bases, and 13 bases lay between the germline ends. CDR3 sequence (DNA): TGCAGTGCTAGGGGGGCCCCGGGGTACGAGCAGTACTCC. Translating gives CSARGAPGYEQYS.

This clonotype turned up a few times. This chain joins TRBV5-1 and TRBJ2-5; D call uncertain. The CDR3 covers 14 residues. V was pared by 0 bases and J by 8 bases, with 14 bases between. Germline lookup yields CDR1 SGHRS and CDR2 YFSETQ. CDR3 region: CASSLAENERTQYF. The CDR3 DNA reads as TGCGCCAGCAGCTTGGCCGAGAATGAGAGAACCCAGTACTTC.

This clonotype was detected a few times. This sequence joins TRBV5-4 and TRBJ1-2, with TRBD1 identical over 7 bases. This CDR3 has 15 amino acids. Germline assignment: CDR1 SGHNT and CDR2 YYREEE (reference sequence). The V gene end was trimmed by 0 bases and the J gene end by 4 bases; junction bases not matched to a gene: 6. CDR3 region: CASSLALAGGYGYTF. The CDR3 bases are TGTGCCAGCAGCTTGGCCCTGGCAGGGGGCTATGGCTACACCTTC.